This is a list of T cell receptor beta chains from one sample in a study of cytomegalovirus exposure and HLA in healthy donors. The protocol was immunoSEQ multiplex PCR, while the TCRdb copy is restricted to in-frame clones and leaves out a portion. The table has 100,000 to 150,000 clones, around 80% seen once. Input material: PBMCs. These TCRs come from a man aged 30 to 45 in good health and CMV-seronegative. Both conserved end residues are part of each CDR3. The order of the fields is J gene, clone size, V gene, D gene, CDR3 DNA, CDR3 protein. D genes are given only for firm matches. Size values are once, few and many counts, or a class for expanded clones, and some rows have none.

j_gene: TRBJ2-3
abundance: -
v_gene: TRBV2
d_gene: TRBD1
CDR3nt: TGTGCCAGCAAACGGGACAGGGGGTCAGATACGCAGTATTTT
CDR3aa: CASKRDRGSDTQYF

j_gene: TRBJ2-5
abundance: -
v_gene: TRBV2
d_gene: TRBD1
CDR3nt: TGTGCCAGCAGTGGAGGGACAGGGGCAGGGGAGCAGTACTTC
CDR3aa: CASSGGTGAGEQYF

j_gene: TRBJ2-5
abundance: -
v_gene: TRBV6-5
d_gene: -
CDR3nt: TGTGCCAGCGCTGGGCCAGACCAAGAGACCCAGTACTTC
CDR3aa: CASAGPDQETQYF

j_gene: TRBJ2-5
abundance: -
v_gene: TRBV6-5
d_gene: -
CDR3nt: TGTGCCAGCAGTTACGACTGGCGGCAAGGGACCCAGTACTTC
CDR3aa: CASSYDWRQGTQYF

j_gene: TRBJ1-2
abundance: -
v_gene: TRBV4-3
d_gene: -
CDR3nt: TGCGCCAGCAGCCACAGGGTTGACTATGGCTACACCTTC
CDR3aa: CASSHRVDYGYTF

j_gene: TRBJ2-7
abundance: -
v_gene: TRBV13
d_gene: TRBD2
CDR3nt: TGTGCCAGCAGCTTAGGGACTAGCCAGTACGAGCAGTACTTC
CDR3aa: CASSLGTSQYEQYF

j_gene: TRBJ2-5
abundance: -
v_gene: TRBV14
d_gene: -
CDR3nt: TGTGCCAGCAGCCAGAGGGTAATTCAAGAGACCCAGTACTTC
CDR3aa: CASSQRVIQETQYF

j_gene: TRBJ1-2
abundance: -
v_gene: TRBV7-9
d_gene: TRBD1
CDR3nt: TGTGCCAGCAGCTTTTTACCGCCGACAGGGGGTAACTATGGCTACACCTTC
CDR3aa: CASSFLPPTGGNYGYTF

j_gene: TRBJ2-7
abundance: -
v_gene: TRBV5-4
d_gene: -
CDR3nt: TGTGCCAGCAGTTCCAGCGGACGGGAGTACTTC
CDR3aa: CASSSSGREYF

j_gene: TRBJ1-6
abundance: -
v_gene: TRBV28
d_gene: TRBD1
CDR3nt: TGTGCCAGCAGTTGGGGAGACAGGGTGAGTTCACCCCTCCACTTT
CDR3aa: CASSWGDRVSSPLHF

j_gene: TRBJ1-2
abundance: few
v_gene: TRBV5-1
d_gene: TRBD1
CDR3nt: TGCGCCAGCAGCCTCCCGGGACAGGGGATTGAAGGCTACACCTTC
CDR3aa: CASSLPGQGIEGYTF

j_gene: TRBJ1-2
abundance: few
v_gene: TRBV7-7
d_gene: -
CDR3nt: TGTGCTAGCAGCAATGGACAGCTTTTCTATGGCTACACCTTC
CDR3aa: CASSNGQLFYGYTF

j_gene: TRBJ1-4
abundance: -
v_gene: TRBV5-4
d_gene: -
CDR3nt: TGTGCCAGCAGCGTGGGACCGGGTATGAGGGAAAAACTGTTTTTT
CDR3aa: CASSVGPGMREKLFF

j_gene: TRBJ2-3
abundance: -
v_gene: TRBV10-1
d_gene: -
CDR3nt: TGCGCCAGCAGTAGGACAGTCACAGATACGCAGTATTTT
CDR3aa: CASSRTVTDTQYF

j_gene: TRBJ1-1
abundance: -
v_gene: TRBV7-9
d_gene: -
CDR3nt: TGTGCCAGCAGCTTACTCGGCGACAGAATGAACACTGAAGCTTTCTTT
CDR3aa: CASSLLGDRMNTEAFF

j_gene: TRBJ1-2
abundance: -
v_gene: TRBV7-9
d_gene: TRBD1
CDR3nt: TGTGCCAGCAGCCCCCGGACAGGGGAGAACTATGGCTACACCTTC
CDR3aa: CASSPRTGENYGYTF

j_gene: TRBJ2-1
abundance: -
v_gene: TRBV5-6
d_gene: TRBD2
CDR3nt: TGTGCCAGCAGCCGCGGACTAGCGGGAGTGGGCGAGCAGTTCTTC
CDR3aa: CASSRGLAGVGEQFF

j_gene: TRBJ1-3
abundance: -
v_gene: TRBV5-8
d_gene: TRBD1
CDR3nt: TGTGCCAGCAGGGACAGGGGATTGGACACCATATATTTT
CDR3aa: CASRDRGLDTIYF

j_gene: TRBJ1-1
abundance: -
v_gene: TRBV4-2
d_gene: -
CDR3nt: TGTGCCAGCAGCCAAGATAGGGGGGGAACGACTGAAGCTTTCTTT
CDR3aa: CASSQDRGGTTEAFF

j_gene: TRBJ2-1
abundance: -
v_gene: TRBV14
d_gene: TRBD1
CDR3nt: TGTGCCAGCAGACCGACAGGGATCAGGAATGAGCAGTTCTTC
CDR3aa: CASRPTGIRNEQFF

j_gene: TRBJ2-5
abundance: -
v_gene: TRBV13
d_gene: TRBD2
CDR3nt: TGTGCCAGCAGCTTAGGCGGAGGCGGGAGGGGTGGGGAGACCCAGTACTTC
CDR3aa: CASSLGGGGRGGETQYF

j_gene: TRBJ2-7
abundance: few
v_gene: TRBV29-1
d_gene: TRBD2
CDR3nt: TGCAGCGTTTTAGGCGGGGGGGCTTACGAGCAGTACTTC
CDR3aa: CSVLGGGAYEQYF

j_gene: TRBJ1-5
abundance: -
v_gene: TRBV11-2
d_gene: -
CDR3nt: TGTGCCAGCAGCCTGGGGCAAGACAATAGCAATCAGCCCCAGCATTTT
CDR3aa: CASSLGQDNSNQPQHF

j_gene: TRBJ1-2
abundance: once
v_gene: TRBV6-5
d_gene: -
CDR3nt: TGTGCCACCCTAGACCTACAGGGCCTTTACTATGGCTACACCTTC
CDR3aa: CATLDLQGLYYGYTF

j_gene: TRBJ1-6
abundance: -
v_gene: TRBV27
d_gene: -
CDR3nt: TGTGCCAGCAGTTTGGGAGAGGGAAGGTCCTATAATTCACCCCTCCACTTT
CDR3aa: CASSLGEGRSYNSPLHF

j_gene: TRBJ2-5
abundance: -
v_gene: TRBV4-2
d_gene: TRBD2
CDR3nt: TGTGCCAGCAGCCGGGTTAGCGGGGGACTCGGGGAGACCCAGTACTTC
CDR3aa: CASSRVSGGLGETQYF

j_gene: TRBJ1-2
abundance: -
v_gene: TRBV5-1
d_gene: -
CDR3nt: TGCGCCAGCAGCACGGGATCCAACTATGGCTACACCTTC
CDR3aa: CASSTGSNYGYTF

j_gene: TRBJ2-5
abundance: -
v_gene: TRBV9
d_gene: -
CDR3nt: TGTGCCAGCAGCGTAGGGACAGACCAAGAGACCCAGTACTTC
CDR3aa: CASSVGTDQETQYF

j_gene: TRBJ2-5
abundance: few
v_gene: TRBV4-3
d_gene: -
CDR3nt: TGCGCCAGCAGCCAAGACAGACAAGAGACCCAGTACTTC
CDR3aa: CASSQDRQETQYF

j_gene: TRBJ2-1
abundance: -
v_gene: TRBV30
d_gene: -
CDR3nt: TGTGCCTGGAGTTTCTGGCTAGCCGAGGAGCAGTTCTTC
CDR3aa: CAWSFWLAEEQFF

j_gene: TRBJ2-5
abundance: -
v_gene: TRBV4-3
d_gene: TRBD2
CDR3nt: TGCGCCAGCAGCCAACAGCGGGGAGAGACCCAGTACTTC
CDR3aa: CASSQQRGETQYF

j_gene: TRBJ1-3
abundance: -
v_gene: TRBV28
d_gene: -
CDR3nt: TGTGCCAGCAGTCCAATAGGGGGCTCTGGAAACACCATATATTTT
CDR3aa: CASSPIGGSGNTIYF

j_gene: TRBJ2-1
abundance: -
v_gene: TRBV5-1
d_gene: TRBD2
CDR3nt: TGCGCCAGCAGCAGGAACGAGCGGGAGGGTGAGCAGTTCTTC
CDR3aa: CASSRNEREGEQFF

j_gene: TRBJ1-1
abundance: once
v_gene: TRBV15
d_gene: -
CDR3nt: TGTGCCACCAGCACGGGGGGGGGCACTGAAGCTTTCTTT
CDR3aa: CATSTGGGTEAFF

j_gene: TRBJ1-6
abundance: -
v_gene: TRBV7-2
d_gene: -
CDR3nt: TGTGCCAGCAGCTTAGTAGTCGGGGGTTACATGGGGGTTCGTTCACCCCTCCACTTT
CDR3aa: CASSLVVGGYMGVRSPLHF

j_gene: TRBJ2-7
abundance: -
v_gene: TRBV19
d_gene: -
CDR3nt: TGTGCCAGTAGTGGGGGCCGGAGCTCCTACGAGCAGTACTTC
CDR3aa: CASSGGRSSYEQYF

j_gene: TRBJ2-7
abundance: -
v_gene: TRBV7-7
d_gene: TRBD2
CDR3nt: TGTGCTAGCAGCTTACAATCCGGGGAGGGCTACGAGCAGTACTTC
CDR3aa: CASSLQSGEGYEQYF

j_gene: TRBJ2-5
abundance: -
v_gene: TRBV10-3
d_gene: -
CDR3nt: TGTGCCATCAGTGATGAGGTACCCGAGACCCAGTACTTC
CDR3aa: CAISDEVPETQYF

j_gene: TRBJ1-4
abundance: few
v_gene: TRBV29-1
d_gene: TRBD1
CDR3nt: TGCAGCGGGGGATACAGGGGGACTAATGAAAAACTGTTTTTT
CDR3aa: CSGGYRGTNEKLFF

j_gene: TRBJ2-2
abundance: -
v_gene: TRBV11-2
d_gene: TRBD2
CDR3nt: TGTGCCAGCAGCTCCCTCGGCGGGGGGGCCGGGGAGCTGTTTTTT
CDR3aa: CASSSLGGGAGELFF

j_gene: TRBJ2-7
abundance: -
v_gene: TRBV29-1
d_gene: TRBD2
CDR3nt: TGCAGCGTTGCCTCATTCGGCGGGGAGGGGTCCTACGAGCAGTACTTC
CDR3aa: CSVASFGGEGSYEQYF

j_gene: TRBJ2-4
abundance: -
v_gene: TRBV5-4
d_gene: -
CDR3nt: TGTGCCAGCAGCTTGAACCTTCCAGGCAAAAACATTCAGTACTTC
CDR3aa: CASSLNLPGKNIQYF

j_gene: TRBJ2-1
abundance: -
v_gene: TRBV5-1
d_gene: -
CDR3nt: TGCGCCAGCAGCTTTGGGTCGTTAGCTGGAGAGCAGTTCTTC
CDR3aa: CASSFGSLAGEQFF

j_gene: TRBJ1-1
abundance: -
v_gene: TRBV5-1
d_gene: -
CDR3nt: TGCGCCAGCAGCCTTACACCGAACACTGAAGCTTTCTTT
CDR3aa: CASSLTPNTEAFF

j_gene: TRBJ2-7
abundance: -
v_gene: TRBV5-4
d_gene: -
CDR3nt: TGTGCCAGCAGCTTAAAAGGGGCTCTGGACGAGCAGTACTTC
CDR3aa: CASSLKGALDEQYF

j_gene: TRBJ2-2
abundance: -
v_gene: TRBV27
d_gene: -
CDR3nt: TGTGCCAGCCTACTCTCATGGAACACCGGGGAGCTGTTTTTT
CDR3aa: CASLLSWNTGELFF

j_gene: TRBJ2-5
abundance: -
v_gene: TRBV7-2
d_gene: TRBD2
CDR3nt: TGTGCCAGCAGCTTGGGGACTAGCGGGAGTCTTGAGACCCAGTACTTC
CDR3aa: CASSLGTSGSLETQYF

j_gene: TRBJ2-1
abundance: once
v_gene: TRBV28
d_gene: -
CDR3nt: TGTGCCAGCAGTTCCTGGGTGGCGACAGGCTCCTACAATGAGCAGTTCTTC
CDR3aa: CASSSWVATGSYNEQFF

j_gene: TRBJ2-7
abundance: -
v_gene: TRBV15
d_gene: TRBD1
CDR3nt: TGTGCCACCAGCAGCACGACAGGGTTCCACGAGCAGTACTTC
CDR3aa: CATSSTTGFHEQYF

j_gene: TRBJ1-5
abundance: -
v_gene: TRBV18
d_gene: TRBD1
CDR3nt: TGTGCCAGCTCACCACCGCAGGGGGCTCTGGGCAATCAGCCCCAGCATTTT
CDR3aa: CASSPPQGALGNQPQHF

j_gene: TRBJ1-2
abundance: -
v_gene: TRBV6-5
d_gene: TRBD1
CDR3nt: TGTGCCAGCTCATTCAGCGGGACAGGGATTTATGGCTACACCTTC
CDR3aa: CASSFSGTGIYGYTF

j_gene: TRBJ2-7
abundance: few
v_gene: TRBV10-3
d_gene: -
CDR3nt: TGTGCCATCAGCCGGACAGTCTCCTACGAGCAGTACTTC
CDR3aa: CAISRTVSYEQYF

j_gene: TRBJ1-5
abundance: -
v_gene: TRBV27
d_gene: -
CDR3nt: TGTGCCAGCAGACAGGGTCGCAATCAGCCCCAGCATTTT
CDR3aa: CASRQGRNQPQHF

j_gene: TRBJ2-1
abundance: -
v_gene: TRBV7-9
d_gene: TRBD2
CDR3nt: TGTGCCAGCAGCTGGGGACTAGCGGGAGTTAATGAGCAGTTCTTC
CDR3aa: CASSWGLAGVNEQFF

j_gene: TRBJ1-2
abundance: -
v_gene: TRBV19
d_gene: -
CDR3nt: TGTGCCAGCAGTACAGGGAGGGCTGGCTATGGCTACACCTTC
CDR3aa: CASSTGRAGYGYTF

j_gene: TRBJ2-2
abundance: few
v_gene: TRBV9
d_gene: TRBD1
CDR3nt: TGTGCCAGCAGCGTAGAGGCAGGGGGTAGCACCGGGGAGCTGTTTTTT
CDR3aa: CASSVEAGGSTGELFF

j_gene: TRBJ2-1
abundance: -
v_gene: TRBV6-5
d_gene: TRBD2
CDR3nt: TGTGCCAGCAGGCCCGGGACTAGTAGTTGGAATGAGCAGTTCTTC
CDR3aa: CASRPGTSSWNEQFF

j_gene: TRBJ2-7
abundance: -
v_gene: TRBV5-1
d_gene: -
CDR3nt: TGCGCCAGCAGCCCCGGGGCCGGGACTGGGGCTAGCGAGCAGTACTTC
CDR3aa: CASSPGAGTGASEQYF

j_gene: TRBJ2-3
abundance: -
v_gene: TRBV29-1
d_gene: TRBD1
CDR3nt: TGCAGCGTTGAAGGGAATGGGCAGGGGGCTACAGATACGCAGTATTTT
CDR3aa: CSVEGNGQGATDTQYF